Listed below are T cell receptor beta chains from one sample, sequenced in a study of beta chain features in type 1 diabetes. TCRdb's table, derived via immunoSEQ multiplex PCR, lists solely in-frame clones and lacks some. The sample has hundreds of thousands of clones, roughly 13% seen once; the top ten hold 0.03% to 0.04%. Sequencing was performed on naive CD4+ T cells from blood. These receptors were obtained from a man younger than 40 in good health. Each CDR3 is given with its conserved first and last residue. A D gene is named only where the DNA matches it firmly. Clone size appears in some rows only: once, few, many, or a class for an expanded clone.

d_call: TRBD1; cdr3_length: 17; v_call: TRBV5-4; clone_size: few; j_call: TRBJ2-6; cdr3_aa: CASTQGVVGTGANVLTF; cdr3_nt: TGTGCCAGCACCCAGGGGGTCGTAGGCACGGGGGCCAACGTCCTGACTTTC
d_call: NA; cdr3_length: 14; v_call: TRBV7-2; clone_size: few; j_call: TRBJ1-6; cdr3_aa: CATRPSSYNSPLHF; cdr3_nt: TGTGCCACCCGACCGAGCTCCTATAATTCACCCCTCCACTTT
d_call: NA; cdr3_length: 13; v_call: TRBV29-1; clone_size: NA; j_call: TRBJ1-6; cdr3_aa: CSVIFTLNSPLHF; cdr3_nt: TGCAGCGTTATATTTACTCTAAATTCACCCCTCCACTTT
d_call: TRBD1; cdr3_length: 15; v_call: TRBV9; clone_size: once; j_call: TRBJ1-2; cdr3_aa: CASSPGTGTNYGYTF; cdr3_nt: TGTGCCAGCAGCCCGGGGACAGGGACTAACTATGGCTACACCTTC
d_call: TRBD1; cdr3_length: 17; v_call: TRBV12-5; clone_size: NA; j_call: TRBJ2-5; cdr3_aa: CASGLVRGRPSEETQYF; cdr3_nt: TGTGCTAGTGGTTTGGTAAGGGGGCGGCCGTCAGAAGAGACCCAGTACTTC
d_call: NA; cdr3_length: 15; v_call: TRBV7-2; clone_size: NA; j_call: TRBJ1-6; cdr3_aa: CASSVATGRNSPLHF; cdr3_nt: TGTGCCAGCAGCGTAGCCACAGGGCGGAATTCACCCCTCCACTTT
d_call: NA; cdr3_length: 15; v_call: TRBV9; clone_size: few; j_call: TRBJ2-2; cdr3_aa: CASSVSSVNTGELFF; cdr3_nt: TGTGCCAGCAGCGTAAGTAGCGTGAACACCGGGGAGCTGTTTTTT
d_call: NA; cdr3_length: 11; v_call: TRBV5-1; clone_size: few; j_call: TRBJ2-1; cdr3_aa: CASSLVDEQFF; cdr3_nt: TGCGCCAGCAGCTTGGTCGATGAGCAGTTCTTC
d_call: NA; cdr3_length: 14; v_call: TRBV7-2; clone_size: few; j_call: TRBJ2-1; cdr3_aa: CASSPMRSLNEQFF; cdr3_nt: TGTGCCAGCAGTCCGATGCGCAGTCTCAATGAGCAGTTCTTC
d_call: TRBD2; cdr3_length: 16; v_call: TRBV5-1; clone_size: few; j_call: TRBJ2-3; cdr3_aa: CASSSERGANTDTQYF; cdr3_nt: TGCGCCAGCAGCTCGGAGCGGGGGGCCAACACAGATACGCAGTATTTT
d_call: NA; cdr3_length: 16; v_call: TRBV5-1; clone_size: NA; j_call: TRBJ2-2; cdr3_aa: CASSLSGGPYTGELFF; cdr3_nt: TGCGCCAGCAGCTTAAGCGGCGGTCCCTATACCGGGGAGCTGTTTTTT
d_call: TRBD2; cdr3_length: 17; v_call: TRBV5-4; clone_size: NA; j_call: TRBJ2-6; cdr3_aa: CASRTSGSIPGANVLTF; cdr3_nt: TGTGCCAGCCGAACTAGCGGGAGTATTCCTGGGGCCAACGTCCTGACTTTC
d_call: NA; cdr3_length: 14; v_call: TRBV10-3; clone_size: few; j_call: TRBJ1-3; cdr3_aa: CAISVSGDGNTIYF; cdr3_nt: TGTGCCATCAGTGTTTCAGGGGATGGAAACACCATATATTTT
d_call: NA; cdr3_length: 13; v_call: TRBV7-9; clone_size: few; j_call: TRBJ2-1; cdr3_aa: CASSLFLGHEQFF; cdr3_nt: TGTGCCAGCAGCTTATTTCTCGGGCATGAGCAGTTCTTC
d_call: TRBD1; cdr3_length: 13; v_call: TRBV29-1; clone_size: few; j_call: TRBJ1-2; cdr3_aa: CSVANQGAYGYTF; cdr3_nt: TGCAGCGTTGCAAATCAGGGGGCCTATGGCTACACCTTC
d_call: TRBD2; cdr3_length: 14; v_call: TRBV10-2; clone_size: few; j_call: TRBJ2-3; cdr3_aa: CASSAGGPSDTQYF; cdr3_nt: TGCGCCAGCAGTGCGGGAGGGCCCTCAGATACGCAGTATTTT
d_call: NA; cdr3_length: 15; v_call: TRBV6-5; clone_size: NA; j_call: TRBJ2-3; cdr3_aa: CASRDYTQSSDTQYF; cdr3_nt: TGTGCCAGCAGGGACTACACGCAGAGTTCAGATACGCAGTATTTT
d_call: NA; cdr3_length: 15; v_call: TRBV7-9; clone_size: many; j_call: TRBJ2-1; cdr3_aa: CASSSLGIGRNEQFF; cdr3_nt: TGTGCCAGCAGCTCATTAGGGATTGGGCGCAATGAGCAGTTCTTC
d_call: TRBD2; cdr3_length: 15; v_call: TRBV5-4; clone_size: NA; j_call: TRBJ2-1; cdr3_aa: CASSLGTSSYNEQFF; cdr3_nt: TGTGCCAGCAGCTTGGGGACTAGCTCCTACAATGAGCAGTTCTTC
d_call: TRBD1; cdr3_length: 14; v_call: TRBV4-1; clone_size: few; j_call: TRBJ1-1; cdr3_aa: CASSQTGANTEAFF; cdr3_nt: TGCGCCAGCAGCCAAACAGGGGCGAACACTGAAGCTTTCTTT
d_call: NA; cdr3_length: 13; v_call: TRBV19; clone_size: NA; j_call: TRBJ2-1; cdr3_aa: CASSIAVYNEQFF; cdr3_nt: TGTGCCAGTAGTATAGCGGTCTACAATGAGCAGTTCTTC
d_call: NA; cdr3_length: 11; v_call: TRBV2; clone_size: few; j_call: TRBJ2-2; cdr3_aa: CASGIVGELFF; cdr3_nt: TGTGCCAGCGGTATCGTCGGGGAGCTGTTTTTT
d_call: NA; cdr3_length: 15; v_call: TRBV15; clone_size: NA; j_call: TRBJ1-1; cdr3_aa: CATSRGRTRGTEAFF; cdr3_nt: TGTGCCACCAGCAGAGGCCGCACCCGAGGGACTGAAGCTTTCTTT
d_call: NA; cdr3_length: 17; v_call: TRBV7-9; clone_size: NA; j_call: TRBJ2-5; cdr3_aa: CASSSGAGSPNQETQYF; cdr3_nt: TGTGCCAGCAGCTCTGGGGCGGGGTCGCCTAACCAAGAGACCCAGTACTTC
d_call: TRBD2; cdr3_length: 16; v_call: TRBV30; clone_size: NA; j_call: TRBJ2-3; cdr3_aa: CAWKREGLKATDTQYF; cdr3_nt: TGTGCCTGGAAACGGGAGGGCCTAAAGGCCACAGATACGCAGTATTTT
d_call: NA; cdr3_length: 12; v_call: TRBV19; clone_size: few; j_call: TRBJ2-3; cdr3_aa: CASRPGTDTQYF; cdr3_nt: TGTGCCAGTAGGCCCGGGACAGATACGCAGTATTTT
d_call: TRBD2; cdr3_length: 14; v_call: TRBV4-1; clone_size: few; j_call: TRBJ2-2; cdr3_aa: CASSQVGLAGELFF; cdr3_nt: TGCGCCAGCAGCCAAGTAGGACTAGCCGGGGAGCTGTTTTTT
d_call: NA; cdr3_length: 13; v_call: TRBV27; clone_size: few; j_call: TRBJ2-7; cdr3_aa: CASSRVRSYEQYF; cdr3_nt: TGTGCCAGCAGCAGGGTACGCTCCTACGAGCAGTACTTC
d_call: NA; cdr3_length: 12; v_call: TRBV14; clone_size: NA; j_call: TRBJ2-3; cdr3_aa: CASSTFADTQYF; cdr3_nt: TGTGCCAGCAGCACATTTGCAGATACGCAGTATTTT
d_call: NA; cdr3_length: 14; v_call: TRBV30; clone_size: NA; j_call: TRBJ1-2; cdr3_aa: CAWSVRRLTYGYTF; cdr3_nt: TGTGCCTGGAGTGTACGCAGATTGACCTATGGCTACACCTTC
d_call: NA; cdr3_length: 12; v_call: TRBV19; clone_size: few; j_call: TRBJ2-3; cdr3_aa: CASSVGSNTQYF; cdr3_nt: TGTGCCAGTAGTGTCGGATCGAATACGCAGTATTTT
d_call: TRBD1; cdr3_length: 16; v_call: TRBV28; clone_size: few; j_call: TRBJ2-1; cdr3_aa: CASRGQGVVSYNEQFF; cdr3_nt: TGTGCCAGCAGGGGACAGGGGGTCGTCTCCTACAATGAGCAGTTCTTC
d_call: NA; cdr3_length: 14; v_call: TRBV30; clone_size: few; j_call: TRBJ1-2; cdr3_aa: CAWSRTAINYGYTF; cdr3_nt: TGTGCCTGGAGTAGGACAGCTATTAACTATGGCTACACCTTC
d_call: TRBD1; cdr3_length: 16; v_call: TRBV5-4; clone_size: few; j_call: TRBJ1-3; cdr3_aa: CASSPGRQGGGNTIYF; cdr3_nt: TGTGCCAGCAGCCCCGGCCGACAGGGGGGTGGAAACACCATATATTTT
d_call: NA; cdr3_length: 13; v_call: TRBV28; clone_size: NA; j_call: TRBJ2-7; cdr3_aa: CASRSSKGFGQYF; cdr3_nt: TGTGCCAGCAGGTCCTCGAAGGGGTTCGGGCAGTACTTC
d_call: NA; cdr3_length: 15; v_call: TRBV7-2; clone_size: few; j_call: TRBJ2-1; cdr3_aa: CASSLAGGTYNEQFF; cdr3_nt: TGTGCCAGCAGCTTAGCGGGGGGCACCTACAATGAGCAGTTCTTC
d_call: NA; cdr3_length: 15; v_call: TRBV7-6; clone_size: few; j_call: TRBJ2-2; cdr3_aa: CASSSVTGLHGELFF; cdr3_nt: TGTGCCAGCAGTTCCGTTACAGGGTTACACGGGGAGCTGTTTTTT
d_call: NA; cdr3_length: 13; v_call: TRBV4-2; clone_size: NA; j_call: TRBJ1-6; cdr3_aa: CASSQDQGSPLHF; cdr3_nt: TGTGCCAGCAGCCAAGATCAGGGTTCACCCCTCCACTTT
d_call: TRBD2; cdr3_length: 11; v_call: TRBV29-1; clone_size: few; j_call: TRBJ2-5; cdr3_aa: CSTLGGETQYF; cdr3_nt: TGCAGCACCCTGGGAGGGGAGACCCAGTACTTC
d_call: NA; cdr3_length: 11; v_call: TRBV20-1; clone_size: few; j_call: TRBJ2-3; cdr3_aa: CSAILTDTQYF; cdr3_nt: TGCAGTGCTATTCTGACAGATACGCAGTATTTT
d_call: NA; cdr3_length: 13; v_call: TRBV7-2; clone_size: few; j_call: TRBJ2-1; cdr3_aa: CASSFGNLNEQFF; cdr3_nt: TGTGCCAGCAGCTTCGGGAATCTCAATGAGCAGTTCTTC
d_call: NA; cdr3_length: 11; v_call: TRBV30; clone_size: few; j_call: TRBJ2-2; cdr3_aa: CAWSVSGELFF; cdr3_nt: TGTGCCTGGAGTGTATCGGGGGAGCTGTTTTTT
d_call: NA; cdr3_length: 13; v_call: TRBV2; clone_size: few; j_call: TRBJ2-3; cdr3_aa: CASSNGVTDTQYF; cdr3_nt: TGTGCCAGCAGTAATGGAGTCACAGATACGCAGTATTTT
d_call: TRBD2; cdr3_length: 16; v_call: TRBV29-1; clone_size: few; j_call: TRBJ2-2; cdr3_aa: CSVGGVTSGNTGELFF; cdr3_nt: TGCAGCGTGGGGGGAGTGACTAGCGGAAACACCGGGGAGCTGTTTTTT
d_call: TRBD2; cdr3_length: 16; v_call: TRBV4-3; clone_size: few; j_call: TRBJ2-3; cdr3_aa: CASSQGGGLASDTQYF; cdr3_nt: TGCGCCAGCAGCCAGGGAGGGGGACTAGCGTCAGATACGCAGTATTTT
d_call: NA; cdr3_length: 15; v_call: TRBV5-1; clone_size: few; j_call: TRBJ2-4; cdr3_aa: CASSLGRGPPVIQYF; cdr3_nt: TGCGCCAGCAGCTTGGGCCGGGGCCCCCCTGTGATTCAGTACTTC
d_call: NA; cdr3_length: 15; v_call: TRBV7-8; clone_size: few; j_call: TRBJ1-1; cdr3_aa: CASSPRRGRDTEAFF; cdr3_nt: TGTGCCAGCAGCCCACGCCGGGGCCGGGACACTGAAGCTTTCTTT
d_call: NA; cdr3_length: 14; v_call: TRBV9; clone_size: few; j_call: TRBJ1-1; cdr3_aa: CASSVVGRDTEAFF; cdr3_nt: TGTGCCAGCAGCGTAGTGGGCCGAGACACTGAAGCTTTCTTT
d_call: NA; cdr3_length: 15; v_call: TRBV14; clone_size: NA; j_call: TRBJ2-5; cdr3_aa: CASSQADYPGETQYF; cdr3_nt: TGTGCCAGCAGCCAAGCGGATTACCCGGGAGAGACCCAGTACTTC
d_call: NA; cdr3_length: 13; v_call: TRBV2; clone_size: few; j_call: TRBJ2-1; cdr3_aa: CASRAFSYNEQFF; cdr3_nt: TGTGCCAGCAGGGCTTTCTCCTACAATGAGCAGTTCTTC
d_call: NA; cdr3_length: 13; v_call: TRBV9; clone_size: NA; j_call: TRBJ1-1; cdr3_aa: CASSVALNTEAFF; cdr3_nt: TGTGCCAGCAGCGTAGCCTTGAACACTGAAGCTTTCTTT
d_call: TRBD2; cdr3_length: 15; v_call: TRBV18; clone_size: NA; j_call: TRBJ2-5; cdr3_aa: CASSKSGLAVETQYF; cdr3_nt: TGTGCCAGCTCTAAATCGGGACTAGCGGTAGAGACCCAGTACTTC
d_call: NA; cdr3_length: 14; v_call: TRBV2; clone_size: NA; j_call: TRBJ2-3; cdr3_aa: CASSGQTSTDTQYF; cdr3_nt: TGTGCCAGCAGTGGGCAGACTAGCACAGATACGCAGTATTTT
d_call: TRBD1; cdr3_length: 15; v_call: TRBV19; clone_size: few; j_call: TRBJ2-5; cdr3_aa: CASSIWGQGSETQYF; cdr3_nt: TGTGCCAGTAGTATATGGGGACAGGGGAGCGAGACCCAGTACTTC
d_call: TRBD1; cdr3_length: 14; v_call: TRBV9; clone_size: once; j_call: TRBJ1-4; cdr3_aa: CASSVGQGNEKLFF; cdr3_nt: TGTGCCAGCAGCGTAGGACAGGGGAATGAAAAACTGTTTTTT